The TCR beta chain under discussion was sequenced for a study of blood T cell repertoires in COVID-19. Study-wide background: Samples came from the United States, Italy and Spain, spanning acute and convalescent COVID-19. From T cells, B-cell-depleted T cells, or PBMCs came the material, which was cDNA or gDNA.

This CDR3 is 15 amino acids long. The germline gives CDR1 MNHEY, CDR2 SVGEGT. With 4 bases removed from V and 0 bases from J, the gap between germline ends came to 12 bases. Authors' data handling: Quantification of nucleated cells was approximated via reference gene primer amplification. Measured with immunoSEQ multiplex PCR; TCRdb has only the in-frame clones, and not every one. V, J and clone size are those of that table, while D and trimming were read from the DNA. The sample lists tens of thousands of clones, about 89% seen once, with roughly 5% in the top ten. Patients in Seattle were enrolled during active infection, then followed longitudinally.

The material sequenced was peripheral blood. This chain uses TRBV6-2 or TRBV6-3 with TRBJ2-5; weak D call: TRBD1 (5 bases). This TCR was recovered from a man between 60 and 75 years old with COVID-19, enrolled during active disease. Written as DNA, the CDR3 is TGTGCCAGCAGTTTGGGGCAGTGGAACCAAGAGACCCAGTACTTC. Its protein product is CASSLGQWNQETQYF.